Listed here are 18 T cell receptor beta chains from one sample, sequenced in a study of molecular identifiers for immune sequencing clone quantification. MiXCR was run by TCRdb on the PCR reads, yielding one entry per CDR3 protein. The data show approximately 9,800 distinct CDR3 sequences, 18% seen once. Sequenced material: naive CD8+ T cells from blood, with Jurkat cell RNA spiked in. As for subset: FACS-sorted CD8+CD4-CCR7+CD45RA+ naive T cells. These receptors came from a human donor in good health. Some libraries in this study had Jurkat cell RNA spiked in.

This clonotype is judged medium-sized. This chain joins TRBV29-1 and TRBJ2-3, with D tentatively TRBD1 (6 bases). V was shortened by 4 bases and J by 5 bases, with 10 bases between the two germline ends. The CDR3 length is 12 residues. Germline-derived CDR1 and CDR2 are SQVTM and ANQGSEA. The CDR3 nucleotides read TGCAGCGTTGCCCAGGGGTTAGATACGCAGTATTTT. This gives the protein CSVAQGLDTQYF.

This clonotype qualifies as medium-sized. This chain links TRBV20-1 with TRBJ2-1, with a tentative D call TRBD1 (6 bases). The CDR3 extends over 13 amino acids. The germline CDR1 and CDR2 sequences are DFQATT and SNEGSKA (reference sequence). CDR3 nucleotide sequence: TGCGGGGGCCAAGGGGCCGGATACAATGAGCAGTTCTTC. Translated: CGGQGAGYNEQFF.

Judged by abundance, this clonotype is medium-sized. This rearrangement joins TRBV2 to TRBJ2-6; TRBD1 is a possible D gene (6 bases). CDR3 length: 15 residues. CDR1 is SNHLY and CDR2 is FYNNEI in the germline V gene. V was cut by 6 bases and J by 0 bases, with 9 bases left in between. The CDR3 coding sequence is TGTGCCAGCAGGGACAGTTCCTCTGGGGCCAACGTCCTGACTTTC. Encoded protein: CASRDSSSGANVLTF.

The rearrangement joins TRBV4-1 to TRBJ2-7; D ambiguous. The CDR3 totals 14 residues. V dropped 1 base and J dropped 3 bases, with 10 bases sitting between them. CDR1 MGHRA and CDR2 YSYEKL come from the germline V gene. CDR3 amino acids: CASSQVEADYEQYF. The CDR3 nucleotides are TGCGCCAGCAGCCAAGTAGAGGCTGACTACGAGCAGTACTTC.

Relative to its sample, this clonotype is medium-sized (0.01 to 0.1%). V usage is TRBV9 and J usage is TRBJ1-1; D is undetermined. Germline CDR1 reads SGDLS; CDR2 reads YYNGEE. Trimming left V 3 bases short and J 1 base short, with 13 bases between. The CDR3 is 15 residues long. Here the CDR3 DNA reads TGTGCCAGCAGCGCACCAATAACAGCGAACACTGAAGCTTTCTTT. Amino acids: CASSAPITANTEAFF.

This clonotype was picked up many times. J is TRBJ2-7 and V is TRBV5-8, with no clear D. The V gene lost 4 bases and the J gene lost 5 bases, with 19 bases spanning the gap. In germline, CDR1 is SGHTS, CDR2 YDEGEE. CDR3 length equals 15 residues. The chain's CDR3 is CASSPSFPSIHEQYF. For the CDR3, the DNA is TGTGCCAGCAGCCCGTCCTTCCCAAGCATCCACGAGCAGTACTTC.

In its sample, this clonotype was seen many times. The J gene is TRBJ1-6, the V gene TRBV27, with 7 bases that match TRBD1. Losses at the gene ends were 3 bases for V and 6 bases for J; bases not matched to a gene: 8. This CDR3 spans 16 amino acids. In germline, CDR1 is MNHEY, CDR2 SMNVEV (reference sequence). The CDR3 DNA follows: TGTGCCAGCAGTTTCTCTCGAACAGGGGCTAATTCACCCCTCCACTTT. This encodes CASSFSRTGANSPLHF.

Only a few counts were recorded for this clonotype. This sequence may be a read error, since a much larger clone differs from it by one base. This chain uses TRBV10-3 with TRBJ2-3; D unresolved. CDR1 and CDR2 from the germline V gene are ENHRY and SYGVKD. V lost 5 bases and J lost 0, with 9 bases in between. The CDR3 spans 14 residues. The CDR3 sequence is CAISIENSTDTQYF. Here the CDR3 DNA reads TGTGCCATCAGTATAGAAAATAGCACAGATACGCAGTATTTT.

This clonotype has only a few counts. The chain is built from TRBV4-1 and TRBJ2-7, with 7 bases matching TRBD2. The CDR3 runs to 15 residues. V gave up 1 base and J gave up 2 bases; unmatched junction bases: 5. CDR1 is MGHRA, CDR2 YSYEKL, per germline. The DNA for the CDR3 is TGCGCCAGCAGCCAAGCGGCTAGCGGTACCTACGAGCAGTACTTC. This codes for CASSQAASGTYEQYF.

A few counts support this clonotype. V usage is TRBV7-6 and J usage is TRBJ2-2; 8 positions agree with TRBD1. The CDR3 runs 15 residues. V was pared by 3 bases and J by 4 bases, with 4 bases of the junction left unmatched. Per germline, CDR1 SGHVS and CDR2 FNYEAQ. The DNA for the CDR3 is TGTGCCAGCAGCTTCAGGGGGCCGGGCACCGGGGAGCTGTTTTTT. Translating gives CASSFRGPGTGELFF.

With regard to this clonotype: Being one base from a much bigger clone, this may be a read error. No conserved phenylalanine or tryptophan is present at the end of the CDR3, so a read error is the likely explanation. The chain recombines TRBV11-2 with TRBJ2-7; D assignment may be TRBD1 or TRBD2 (5 bases each). The germline V gene has CDR1 SGHAT and CDR2 FQNNGV. CDR3 length equals 15 residues. Trimming cost V 6 bases and J 4 bases, with 19 bases left between them. The CDR3 coding sequence is TGTGCCAGCAGTACAGAGGGGACCAGAAGGTACGAGCAGTACCTC. Translated: CASSTEGTRRYEQYL.

This clonotype was counted a few times. Relative to the germline gene, one junction end is altered; a read error may explain this. The chain combines TRBV7-8 with TRBJ1-4, with D maybe TRBD1 (6 bases). The CDR3 is made up of 15 amino acids. Per the germline V gene, CDR1 is SGHVS and CDR2 is FQNEAQ. The CDR3 DNA reads as TGTGCCAGCAGCACCTGGACAGACCCTAATGAAAAACTGTCTTTT. Translating gives CASSTWTDPNEKLSF.

As to this clonotype: One base away lies a much larger clone, so this may be a sequencing read error. The missing conserved phenylalanine or tryptophan at the end of this CDR3 makes a read error likely. This sequence joins TRBV29-1 and TRBJ2-7, with D perhaps TRBD2 (5 bases). Per germline, CDR1 SQVTM and CDR2 ANQGSEA. V lost 3 bases to trimming and J lost 3 bases, with 9 bases between them. This CDR3 region has 12 residues. The CDR3 region is CSVDGGFYEQYL. DNA for the CDR3: TGCAGCGTTGACGGAGGTTTCTACGAGCAGTACCTC.

This clonotype was seen repeatedly, ten times or more. This chain connects TRBV11-2 to TRBJ1-1, with 7 bases matching TRBD1. This CDR3 comprises 14 residues. Germline V CDR1 and CDR2: SGHAT, FQNNGV. V was pared by 4 bases and J by 6 bases, with 8 bases of the junction left unmatched. The CDR3 DNA reads as TGTGCCAGCAGCTATTACAGGGGTAAAGCTGAAGCTTTCTTT. Amino acid sequence: CASSYYRGKAEAFF. Full variable domain (outside the CDR3, taken from reference TRBV11-2 and TRBJ1-1): EAGVAQSPRYKIIEKRQSVAFWCNPISGHATLYWYQQILGQGPKLLIQFQNNGVVDDSQLPKDRFSAERLKGVDSTLKIQPAKLEDSAVYLCASSYYRGKAEAFFGQGTRLTVV.

The chain is built from TRBV14 and TRBJ2-7; D uncertain. The length of the CDR3 is 13 residues. CDR1 SGHDN and CDR2 FVKESK come from the germline V gene. Trimming shortened V by 4 bases and J by 4 bases, and 11 bases separated the two germline ends. CDR3 residues: CASSRAGRYEQYF. The DNA for the CDR3 is TGTGCCAGCAGCCGAGCCGGGCGGTACGAGCAGTACTTC.

This clonotype was observed many times. The chain recombines TRBV12-3 or TRBV12-4 with TRBJ2-3; D uncertain. Deletions cut 5 bases from V and 4 bases from J, with 7 bases between. CDR3 length equals 12 residues. CDR3 protein: CASSPQSDTQYF. The CDR3 DNA reads TGTGCCAGCAGTCCCCAGTCAGATACGCAGTATTTT.

This rearrangement joins TRBV14 to TRBJ2-1; 7 positions match TRBD2. The CDR3 is 15 amino acids. CDR1 and CDR2 (germline): SGHDN, FVKESK. V was pared by 0 bases and J by 8 bases, with 7 bases of the junction left unmatched. The CDR3 here is CASSQDRREVYEQFF. Written as DNA, the CDR3 is TGTGCCAGCAGCCAAGATCGACGGGAGGTTTATGAGCAGTTCTTC.

This clonotype qualifies as medium-sized. The chain employs TRBV11-2 and TRBJ2-7; no clear D. There are 12 residues in the CDR3. The V gene's germline CDR1 is SGHAT and CDR2 FQNNGV. Trimming took 0 bases from V and 4 from J, leaving 4 bases between them. In DNA form, the CDR3 reads TGTGCCAGCAGCTTAGATTCTTACGAGCAGTACTTC. Its protein is CASSLDSYEQYF.